This entry features one TCR beta chain sequence. The entry originates in a study of blood T cell repertoires in COVID-19. TCRdb's copy holds only in-frame clones and misses some; the assay was immunoSEQ multiplex PCR. The sample has approximately 160,000 clones; roughly four fifths are singletons. The V gene end was trimmed by 6 bases and the J gene end by 5 bases; junction bases not matched to a gene: 7. This CDR3 region has 14 residues. Germline V gene lookup returns CDR1 SNHLY and CDR2 FYNNEI. This chain joins TRBV2 and TRBJ1-5, with TRBD1 matching over 7 bases. The sequenced sample was peripheral blood. The receptor was isolated from a man aged 55 to 70 with active or convalescent COVID-19. CDR3 nucleotide sequence: TGTGCCAGCAGGGCCGACAGGGCCGATCAGCCCCAGCATTTT. Protein: CASRADRADQPQHF.